This entry describes one T cell receptor beta chain. Measured with immunoSEQ multiplex PCR; TCRdb has only the in-frame clones, and not every one. The data contain some 140,000 clones, 80% to 90% of them seen just once; the ten biggest clones take up roughly 10%. V lost 6 bases, J lost 6 bases, and 3 bases lay in between. The germline gives CDR1 MDHEN, CDR2 SYDVKM. The CDR3 covers 11 residues. This sample stems from a study of control samples from healthy donors and cancer patients. The sequencing input was blood. The receptor was isolated from a woman in her twenties or thirties in good health. The rearrangement links TRBV28 to TRBJ1-6; no reliable D call. Here the CDR3 reads CASSSNSPLHF. CDR3 sequence (DNA): TGTGCCAGCAGCAGTAATTCACCCCTCCACTTT. Full variable domain (missing parts from reference TRBV28 and TRBJ1-6): DVKVTQSSRYLVKRTGEKVFLECVQDMDHENMFWYRQDPGLGLRLIYFSYDVKMKEKGDIPEGYSVSREKKERFSLILESASTNQTSMYLCASSSNSPLHFGNGTRLTVT.